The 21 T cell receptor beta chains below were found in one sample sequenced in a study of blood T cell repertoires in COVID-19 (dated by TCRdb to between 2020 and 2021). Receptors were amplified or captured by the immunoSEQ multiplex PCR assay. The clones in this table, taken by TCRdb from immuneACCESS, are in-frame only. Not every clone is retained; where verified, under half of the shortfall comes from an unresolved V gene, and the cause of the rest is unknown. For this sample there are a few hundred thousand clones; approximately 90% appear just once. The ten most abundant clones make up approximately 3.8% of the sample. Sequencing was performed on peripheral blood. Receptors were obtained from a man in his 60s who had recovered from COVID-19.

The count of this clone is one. CDR3: CASSQDPTGTGPHRGLNTEAFF. Here the CDR3 DNA reads TGTGCCAGCAGCCAAGATCCCACCGGGACAGGGCCTCATCGGGGGCTGAACACTGAAGCTTTCTTT. The chain carries TRBV4-2 and TRBJ1-1; 9 nucleotides agree with TRBD1. Germline lookup yields CDR1 LGHNA and CDR2 YNFKEQ. V was clipped by 0 bases and J by 0 bases; unmatched bases: 20. The CDR3 is 22 residues long.

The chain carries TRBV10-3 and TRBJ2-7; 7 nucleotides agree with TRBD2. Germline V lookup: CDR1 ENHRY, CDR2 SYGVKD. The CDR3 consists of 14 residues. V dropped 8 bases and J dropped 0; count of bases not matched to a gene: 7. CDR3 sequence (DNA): TGTGCCATCTTAGCGGGCATGAGCTCCTACGAGCAGTACTTC. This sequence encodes CAILAGMSSYEQYF.

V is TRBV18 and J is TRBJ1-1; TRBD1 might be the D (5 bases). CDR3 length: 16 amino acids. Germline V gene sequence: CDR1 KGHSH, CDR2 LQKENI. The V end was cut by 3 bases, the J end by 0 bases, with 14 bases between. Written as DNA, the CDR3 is TGTGCCAGCTCACCCGGCCAGGGTCGGATGAACACTGAAGCTTTCTTT. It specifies CASSPGQGRMNTEAFF.

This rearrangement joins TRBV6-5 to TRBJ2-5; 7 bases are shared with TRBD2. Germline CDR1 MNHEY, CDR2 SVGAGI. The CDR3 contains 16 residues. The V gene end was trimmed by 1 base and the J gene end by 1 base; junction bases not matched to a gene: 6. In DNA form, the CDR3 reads TGTGCCAGCAGTTACTTAGGCGGGGGATTCCAAGAGACCCAGTACTTC. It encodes CASSYLGGGFQETQYF.

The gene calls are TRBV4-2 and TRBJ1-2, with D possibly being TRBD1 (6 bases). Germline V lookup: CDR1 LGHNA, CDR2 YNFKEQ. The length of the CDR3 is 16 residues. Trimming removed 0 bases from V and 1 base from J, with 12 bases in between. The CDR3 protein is CASSQDRGADNYGYTF. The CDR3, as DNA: TGTGCCAGCAGCCAAGATCGGGGGGCTGATAACTATGGCTACACCTTC.

The chain's CDR3 is CASVLDSSYNSPLHF. DNA for the CDR3: TGTGCCAGCGTACTCGATAGCTCCTATAATTCACCCCTCCACTTT. The genes are TRBV7-9 and TRBJ1-6, with no clear D. CDR3 length: 15 residues. Trimming took 8 bases from V and 0 from J, leaving 11 bases between them. Germline V lookup: CDR1 SEHNR, CDR2 FQNEAQ (reference sequence).

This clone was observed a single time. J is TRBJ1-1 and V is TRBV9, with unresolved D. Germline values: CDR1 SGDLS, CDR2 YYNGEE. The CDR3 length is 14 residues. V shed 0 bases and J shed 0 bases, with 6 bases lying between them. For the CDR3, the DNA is TGTGCCAGCAGCGTAGACTCAATGAACACTGAAGCTTTCTTT. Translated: CASSVDSMNTEAFF.

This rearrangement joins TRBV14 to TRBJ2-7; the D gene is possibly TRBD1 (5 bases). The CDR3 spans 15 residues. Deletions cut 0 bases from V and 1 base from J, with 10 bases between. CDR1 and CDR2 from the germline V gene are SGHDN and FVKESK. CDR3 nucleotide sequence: TGTGCCAGCAGCCAAGAGTCAGGGATTTCCTACGAGCAGTACTTC. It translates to CASSQESGISYEQYF.

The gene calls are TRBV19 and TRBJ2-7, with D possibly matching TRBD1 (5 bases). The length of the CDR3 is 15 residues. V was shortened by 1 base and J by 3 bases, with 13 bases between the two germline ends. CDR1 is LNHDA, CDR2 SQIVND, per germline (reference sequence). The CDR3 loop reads CASSIAGVQGYEQYF. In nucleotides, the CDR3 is TGTGCCAGTAGTATAGCGGGCGTCCAGGGCTACGAGCAGTACTTC.

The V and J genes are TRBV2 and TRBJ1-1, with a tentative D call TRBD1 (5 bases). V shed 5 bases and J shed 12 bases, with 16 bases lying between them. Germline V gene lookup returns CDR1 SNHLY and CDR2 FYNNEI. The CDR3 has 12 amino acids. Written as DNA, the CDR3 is TGTGCCAGCAGTCAAGGGGCACAGTCACCTTTCTTT. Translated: CASSQGAQSPFF.

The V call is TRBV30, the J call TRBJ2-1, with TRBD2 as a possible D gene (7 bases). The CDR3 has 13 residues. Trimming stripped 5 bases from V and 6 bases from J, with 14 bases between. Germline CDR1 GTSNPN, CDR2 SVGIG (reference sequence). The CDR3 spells CAWVGGGRNEQFF. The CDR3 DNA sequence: TGTGCCTGGGTTGGGGGGGGCCGCAATGAGCAGTTCTTC.

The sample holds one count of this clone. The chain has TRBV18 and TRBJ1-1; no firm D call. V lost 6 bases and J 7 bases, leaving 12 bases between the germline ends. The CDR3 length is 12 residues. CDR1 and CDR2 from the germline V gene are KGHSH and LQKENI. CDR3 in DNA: TGTGCCAGCTCCTCATCGGTCCGTGAAGCTTTCTTT. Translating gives CASSSSVREAFF.

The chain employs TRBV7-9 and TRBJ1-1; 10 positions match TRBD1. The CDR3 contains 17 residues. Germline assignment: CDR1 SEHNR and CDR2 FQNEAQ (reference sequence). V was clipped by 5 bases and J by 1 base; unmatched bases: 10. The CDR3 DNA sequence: TGTGCCAGCAGCAACAGACAGGGGGCCTTGCAGAACACTGAAGCTTTCTTT. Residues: CASSNRQGALQNTEAFF.

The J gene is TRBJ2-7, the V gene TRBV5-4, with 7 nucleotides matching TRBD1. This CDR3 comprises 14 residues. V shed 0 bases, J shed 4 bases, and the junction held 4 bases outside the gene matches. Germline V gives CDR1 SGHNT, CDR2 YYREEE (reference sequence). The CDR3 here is CASSLEGRGYEQYF. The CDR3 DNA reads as TGTGCCAGCAGCTTGGAGGGCAGGGGGTACGAGCAGTACTTC. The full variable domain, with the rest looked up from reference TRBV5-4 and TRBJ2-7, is ETGVTQSPTHLIKTRGQQVTLRCSSQSGHNTVSWYQQALGQGPQFIFQYYREEENGRGNFPPRFSGLQFPNYSSELNVNALELDDSALYLCASSLEGRGYEQYFGPGTRLTVT.

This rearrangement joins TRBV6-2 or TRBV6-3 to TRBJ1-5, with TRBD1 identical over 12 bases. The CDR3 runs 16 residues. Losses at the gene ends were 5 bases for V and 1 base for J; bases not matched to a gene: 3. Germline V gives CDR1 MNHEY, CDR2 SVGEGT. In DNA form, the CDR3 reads TGTGCCAGCAGTCAGGGACAGGGGGCGAGCAATCAGCCCCAGCATTTT. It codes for CASSQGQGASNQPQHF.

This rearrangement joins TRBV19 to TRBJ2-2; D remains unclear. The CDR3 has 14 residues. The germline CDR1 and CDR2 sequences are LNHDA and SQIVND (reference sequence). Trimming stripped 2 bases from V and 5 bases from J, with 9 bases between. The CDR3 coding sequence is TGTGCCAGTAGTATATCCACAGCAACCGGGGAGCTGTTTTTT. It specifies CASSISTATGELFF. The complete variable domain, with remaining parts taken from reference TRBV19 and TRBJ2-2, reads DGGITQSPKYLFRKEGQNVTLSCEQNLNHDAMYWYRQDPGQGLRLIYYSQIVNDFQKGDIAEGYSVSREKKESFPLTVTSAQKNPTAFYLCASSISTATGELFFGEGSRLTVL.

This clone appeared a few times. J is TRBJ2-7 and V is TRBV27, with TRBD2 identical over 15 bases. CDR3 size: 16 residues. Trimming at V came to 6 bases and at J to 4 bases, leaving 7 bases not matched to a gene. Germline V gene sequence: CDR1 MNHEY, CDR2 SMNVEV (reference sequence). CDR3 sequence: CASRPRTSGGAYEQYF. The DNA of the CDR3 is TGTGCCAGCAGGCCACGGACTAGCGGGGGGGCTTACGAGCAGTACTTC.

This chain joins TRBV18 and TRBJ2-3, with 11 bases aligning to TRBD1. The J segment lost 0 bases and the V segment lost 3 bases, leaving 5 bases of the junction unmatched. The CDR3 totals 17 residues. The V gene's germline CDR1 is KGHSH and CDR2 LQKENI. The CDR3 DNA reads TGTGCCAGCTCACCGGACAGGGGGCCTTCGAGCACAGATACGCAGTATTTT. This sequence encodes CASSPDRGPSSTDTQYF.

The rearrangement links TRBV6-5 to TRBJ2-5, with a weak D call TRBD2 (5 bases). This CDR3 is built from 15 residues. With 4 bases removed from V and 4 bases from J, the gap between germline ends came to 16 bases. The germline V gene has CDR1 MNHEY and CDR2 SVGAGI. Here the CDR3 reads CASSSGGAGIETQYF. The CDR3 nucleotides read TGTGCCAGCAGTTCCGGCGGCGCGGGTATAGAGACCCAGTACTTC.

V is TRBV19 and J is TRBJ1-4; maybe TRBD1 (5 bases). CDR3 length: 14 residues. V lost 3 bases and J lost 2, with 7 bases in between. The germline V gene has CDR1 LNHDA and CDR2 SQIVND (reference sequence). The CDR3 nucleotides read TGTGCCAGTAGTATCGGGGGGACTAATGAAAAACTGTTTTTT. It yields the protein CASSIGGTNEKLFF.

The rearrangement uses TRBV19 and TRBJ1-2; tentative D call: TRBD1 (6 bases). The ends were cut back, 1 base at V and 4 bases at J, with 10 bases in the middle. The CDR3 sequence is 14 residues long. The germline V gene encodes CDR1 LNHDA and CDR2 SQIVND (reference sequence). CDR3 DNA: TGTGCCAGTAGTATAGGTGGGGGCTCCTATGGCTACACCTTC. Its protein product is CASSIGGGSYGYTF.